This paragraph reports one TCR beta chain. Trimming took 2 bases from V and 3 from J, leaving 17 bases between them. Germline values: CDR1 SGHTA, CDR2 FQGNSA. This CDR3 region has 16 residues. TCRdb keeps only in-frame clones here, not all; method: immunoSEQ multiplex PCR. The repertoire has 200,000 to 250,000 clones, roughly 82% of them found once; the top ten carry 4.5% to 6%. This entry belongs to a study of blood T cell repertoires in COVID-19. The TCR originated in a woman of 80 years or more with active or convalescent COVID-19. The chain has TRBV7-2 and TRBJ2-7, with a tentative D call TRBD2 (6 bases). The sample consisted of peripheral blood. The CDR3 reads CASSLFWGRHVYEQYF. DNA of the CDR3: TGTGCCAGCAGCTTATTTTGGGGGAGGCACGTCTACGAGCAGTACTTC.